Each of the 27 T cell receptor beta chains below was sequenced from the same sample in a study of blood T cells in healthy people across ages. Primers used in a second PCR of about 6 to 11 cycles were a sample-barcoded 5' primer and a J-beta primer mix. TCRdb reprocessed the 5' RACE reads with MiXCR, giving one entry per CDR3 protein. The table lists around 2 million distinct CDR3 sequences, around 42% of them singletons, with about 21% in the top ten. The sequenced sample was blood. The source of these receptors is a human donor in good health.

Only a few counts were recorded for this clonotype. This chain's CDR3 is CASSQENRVYTF. The CDR3 DNA follows: TGTGCCAGCAGCCAAGAAAATAGGGTCTACACCTTC. This sequence joins TRBV3-1 and TRBJ1-2; D unresolved. This CDR3 is built from 12 residues. V dropped 0 bases and J dropped 10 bases, with 9 bases sitting between them. Germline V gene data show CDR1 as LGHDT and CDR2 as YNNKEL (reference sequence).

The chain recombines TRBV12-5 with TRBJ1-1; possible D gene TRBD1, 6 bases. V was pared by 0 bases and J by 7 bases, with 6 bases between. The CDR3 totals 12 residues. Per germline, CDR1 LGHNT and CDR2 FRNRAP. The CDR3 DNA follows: TGTGCTAGTGGTTTGGTAGGGGGTGAAGCTTTCTTT. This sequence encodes CASGLVGGEAFF.

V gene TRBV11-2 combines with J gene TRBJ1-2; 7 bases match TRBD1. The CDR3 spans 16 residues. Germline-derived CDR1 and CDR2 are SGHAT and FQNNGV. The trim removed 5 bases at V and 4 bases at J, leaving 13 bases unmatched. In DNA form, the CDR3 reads TGTGCCAGCAGCCCTCGGGGAGGGGGCAGCTGCTATGGCTACACCTTC. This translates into CASSPRGGGSCYGYTF.

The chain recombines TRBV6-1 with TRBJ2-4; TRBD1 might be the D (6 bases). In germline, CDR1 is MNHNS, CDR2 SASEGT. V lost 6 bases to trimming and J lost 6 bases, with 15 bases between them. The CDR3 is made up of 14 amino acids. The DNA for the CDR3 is TGTGCCAGCAGAACAAGGGCACAGGGAAACATTCAGTACTTC. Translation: CASRTRAQGNIQYF.

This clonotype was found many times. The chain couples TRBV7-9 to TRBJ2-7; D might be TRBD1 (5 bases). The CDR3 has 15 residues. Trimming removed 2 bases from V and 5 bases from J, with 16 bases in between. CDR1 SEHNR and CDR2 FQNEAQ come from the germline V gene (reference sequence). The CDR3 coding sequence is TGTGCCAGCAGCTTAACGAGAGCAGGACAAAACGAGCAGTACTTC. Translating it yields CASSLTRAGQNEQYF.

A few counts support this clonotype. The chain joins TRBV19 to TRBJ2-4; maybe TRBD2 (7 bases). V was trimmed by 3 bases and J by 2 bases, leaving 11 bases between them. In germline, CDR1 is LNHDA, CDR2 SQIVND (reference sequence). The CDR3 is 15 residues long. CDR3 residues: CASSIPGGPKNIQYF. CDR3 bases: TGTGCCAGTAGTATCCCGGGGGGCCCCAAAAACATTCAGTACTTC.

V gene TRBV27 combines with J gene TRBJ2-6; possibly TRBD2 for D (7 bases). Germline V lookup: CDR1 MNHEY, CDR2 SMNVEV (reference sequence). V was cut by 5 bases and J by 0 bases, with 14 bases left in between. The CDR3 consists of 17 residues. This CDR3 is CASSPRGAFSGANVLTF. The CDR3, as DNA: TGTGCCAGCAGTCCCCGGGGGGCCTTCTCTGGGGCCAACGTCCTGACTTTC.

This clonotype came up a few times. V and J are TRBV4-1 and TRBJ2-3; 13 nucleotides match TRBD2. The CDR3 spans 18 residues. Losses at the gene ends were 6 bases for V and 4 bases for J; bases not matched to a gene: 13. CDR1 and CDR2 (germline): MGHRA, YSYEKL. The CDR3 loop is CASSRTSLAGGPPDTQYF. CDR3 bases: TGCGCCAGCAGTCGAACCTCACTAGCGGGGGGGCCCCCAGATACGCAGTATTTT.

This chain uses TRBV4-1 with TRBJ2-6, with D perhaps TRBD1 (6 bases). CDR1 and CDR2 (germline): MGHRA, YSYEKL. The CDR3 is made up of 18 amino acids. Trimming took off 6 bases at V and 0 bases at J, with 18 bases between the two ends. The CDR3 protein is CASSLAGVRSSGANVLTF. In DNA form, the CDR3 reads TGCGCCAGCAGTTTAGCAGGGGTCCGGAGCTCTGGGGCCAACGTCCTGACTTTC.

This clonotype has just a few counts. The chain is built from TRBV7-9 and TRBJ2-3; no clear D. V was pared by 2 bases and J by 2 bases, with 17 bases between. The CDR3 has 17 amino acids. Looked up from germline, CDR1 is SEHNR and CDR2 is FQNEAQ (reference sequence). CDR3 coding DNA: TGTGCCAGCAGCTTACAGGCTTTCCGCGCCTACACAGATACGCAGTATTTT. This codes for CASSLQAFRAYTDTQYF.

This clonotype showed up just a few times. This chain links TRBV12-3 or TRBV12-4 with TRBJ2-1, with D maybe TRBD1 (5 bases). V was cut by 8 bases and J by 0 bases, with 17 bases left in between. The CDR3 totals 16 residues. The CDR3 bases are TGTGCCAGCGCGAAGCCCAGGGTGGCCTCCTACAATGAGCAGTTCTTC. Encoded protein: CASAKPRVASYNEQFF.

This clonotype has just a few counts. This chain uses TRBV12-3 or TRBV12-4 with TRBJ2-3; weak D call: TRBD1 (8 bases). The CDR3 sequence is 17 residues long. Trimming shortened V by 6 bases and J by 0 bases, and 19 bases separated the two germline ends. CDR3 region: CASSSHTGGDSTDTQYF. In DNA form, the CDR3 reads TGTGCCAGCAGCTCTCACACAGGGGGGGATAGCACAGATACGCAGTATTTT.

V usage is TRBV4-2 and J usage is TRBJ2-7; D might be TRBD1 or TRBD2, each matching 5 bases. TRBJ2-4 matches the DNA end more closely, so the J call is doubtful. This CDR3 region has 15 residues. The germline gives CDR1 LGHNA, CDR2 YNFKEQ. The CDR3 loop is CASSPSGGLGDIQYF. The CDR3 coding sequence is TGTGCCAGCAGCCCCTCAGGTGGGCTGGGGGACATTCAGTACTTC.

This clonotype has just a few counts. The CDR3 protein is CASSNRSRVSTYEQYF. As DNA, the CDR3 is TGTGCCAGCAGCAACCGCAGCCGAGTCAGCACCTACGAGCAGTACTTC. This sequence joins TRBV21-1 and TRBJ2-4. The closer fit of TRBJ2-7 to the DNA end suggests the J call may be wrong. TRBV21-1 counts as a pseudogene. CDR3 length: 16 residues.

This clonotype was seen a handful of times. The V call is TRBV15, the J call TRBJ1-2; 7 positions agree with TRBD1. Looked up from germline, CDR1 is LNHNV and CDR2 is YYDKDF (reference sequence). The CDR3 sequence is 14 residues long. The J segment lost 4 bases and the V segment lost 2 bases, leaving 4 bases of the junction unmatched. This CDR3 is CATSRTGVLYGYTF. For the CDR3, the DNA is TGTGCCACCAGCAGAACAGGGGTTCTCTATGGCTACACCTTC.

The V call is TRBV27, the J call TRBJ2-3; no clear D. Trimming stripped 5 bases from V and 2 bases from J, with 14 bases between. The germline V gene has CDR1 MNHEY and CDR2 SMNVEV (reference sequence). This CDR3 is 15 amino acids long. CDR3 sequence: CASSAQRILTDTQYF. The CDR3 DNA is TGTGCCAGCAGTGCCCAAAGAATTCTCACAGATACGCAGTATTTT.

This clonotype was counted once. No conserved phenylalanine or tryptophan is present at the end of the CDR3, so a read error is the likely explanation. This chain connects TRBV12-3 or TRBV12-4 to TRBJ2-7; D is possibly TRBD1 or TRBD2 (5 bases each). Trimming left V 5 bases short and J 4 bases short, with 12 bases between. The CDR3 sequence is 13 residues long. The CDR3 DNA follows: TGTGCCAGCAGTCCAGTGGGGGTGTACGAGCAGTACTCC. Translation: CASSPVGVYEQYS.

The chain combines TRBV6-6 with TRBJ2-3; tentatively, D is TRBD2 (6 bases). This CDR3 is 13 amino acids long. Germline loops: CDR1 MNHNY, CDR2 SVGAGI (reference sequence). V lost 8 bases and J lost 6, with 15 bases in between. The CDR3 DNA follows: TGTGCCAGCGGTTTGGGGCGGGGTGATACGCAGTATTTT. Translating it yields CASGLGRGDTQYF.

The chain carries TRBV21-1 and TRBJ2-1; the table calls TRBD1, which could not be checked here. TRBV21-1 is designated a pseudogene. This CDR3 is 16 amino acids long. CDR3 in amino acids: CAGSKPPGQGANEQFF. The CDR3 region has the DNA TGTGCCGGCAGCAAACCCCCGGGACAGGGGGCCAATGAGCAGTTCTTC.

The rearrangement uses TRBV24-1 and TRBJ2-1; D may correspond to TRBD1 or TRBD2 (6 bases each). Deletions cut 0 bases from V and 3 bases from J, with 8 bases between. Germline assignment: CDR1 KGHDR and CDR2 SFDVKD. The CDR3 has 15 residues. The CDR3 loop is CATSDLGGLYNEQFF. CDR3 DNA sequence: TGTGCCACCAGTGATTTGGGGGGGCTCTACAATGAGCAGTTCTTC.

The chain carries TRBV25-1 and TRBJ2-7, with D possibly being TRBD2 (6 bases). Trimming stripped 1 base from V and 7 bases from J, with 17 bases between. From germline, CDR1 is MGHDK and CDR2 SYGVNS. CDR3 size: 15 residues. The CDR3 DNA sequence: TGTGCCAGCAGTGAATTGGGAACTAGCACTCGGGAGCAGTACTTC. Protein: CASSELGTSTREQYF.

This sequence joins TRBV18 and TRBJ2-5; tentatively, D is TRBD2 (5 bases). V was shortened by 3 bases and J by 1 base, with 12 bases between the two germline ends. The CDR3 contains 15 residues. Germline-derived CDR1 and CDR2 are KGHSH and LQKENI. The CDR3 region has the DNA TGTGCCAGCTCACCGGAGCCGGGGTTCCAAGAGACCCAGTACTTC. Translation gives CASSPEPGFQETQYF.

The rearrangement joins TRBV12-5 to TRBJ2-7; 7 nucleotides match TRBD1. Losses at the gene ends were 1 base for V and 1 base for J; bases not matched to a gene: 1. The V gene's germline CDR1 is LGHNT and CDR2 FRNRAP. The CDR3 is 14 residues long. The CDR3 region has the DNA TGTGCTAGTGGTTTGGACAGGGGATCCTACGAGCAGTACTTC. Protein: CASGLDRGSYEQYF.

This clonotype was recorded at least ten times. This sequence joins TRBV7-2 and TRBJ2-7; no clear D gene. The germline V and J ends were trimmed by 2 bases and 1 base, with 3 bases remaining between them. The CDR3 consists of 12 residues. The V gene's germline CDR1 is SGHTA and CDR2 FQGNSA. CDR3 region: CASSLFSYEQYF. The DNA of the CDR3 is TGTGCCAGCAGCTTATTTTCCTACGAGCAGTACTTC.

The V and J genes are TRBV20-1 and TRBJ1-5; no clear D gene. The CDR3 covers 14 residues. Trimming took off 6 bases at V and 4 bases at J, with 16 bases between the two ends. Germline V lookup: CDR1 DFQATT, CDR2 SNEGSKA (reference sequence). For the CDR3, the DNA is TGCAGTGCGGCCGGGCCCCGCGGGAATCAGCCCCAGCATTTT. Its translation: CSAAGPRGNQPQHF.

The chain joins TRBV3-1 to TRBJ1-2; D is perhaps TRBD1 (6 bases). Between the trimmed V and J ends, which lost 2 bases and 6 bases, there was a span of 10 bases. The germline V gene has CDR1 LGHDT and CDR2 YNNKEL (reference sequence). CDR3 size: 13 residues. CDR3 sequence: CASSQQDRDGYTF. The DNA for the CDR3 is TGTGCCAGCAGCCAACAGGACAGAGATGGCTACACCTTC.

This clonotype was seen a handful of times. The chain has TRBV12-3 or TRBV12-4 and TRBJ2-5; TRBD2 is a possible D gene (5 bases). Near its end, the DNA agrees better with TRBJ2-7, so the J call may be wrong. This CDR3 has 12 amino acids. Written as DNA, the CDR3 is TGTGCCAGCAGTCTCACTAGATTCGAGCAGTACTTC. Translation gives CASSLTRFEQYF.